A selection of T cell receptor beta chains follows, all from one sample in a study of cytotoxic CD8 clonotypes in ibrutinib-treated CLL. Some clones are missing from TCRdb's copy, which holds only in-frame ones; the method was immunoSEQ multiplex PCR. The data hold approximately 100,000 clones, with 70% to 80% observed a single time. The sequencing here drew on PBMCs, taken after 24 months of ibrutinib treatment. The source of these receptors is a human donor with chronic lymphocytic leukemia. Both conserved end residues are part of each CDR3. A D gene is named only where the DNA matches it firmly. Clone size is given for some rows only: seen once, a few or many times, or a class if the clone is expanded.

>TRBV7-2|TRBJ2-1|-|-
TGTGCCAGCAGCCCATTGACTAGAGGCGAGCAGTTCTTC
CASSPLTRGEQFF
>TRBV27|TRBJ2-7|-|-
TGTGCCAGCAGTTTAGACCCCCCAGTTGGCTCCTACGAGCAGTACTTC
CASSLDPPVGSYEQYF
>TRBV29-1|TRBJ2-3|-|-
TGCAGCGTTGATCTGGGATTCGCGCAGTATTTT
CSVDLGFAQYF
>TRBV5-1|TRBJ2-3|-|-
TGCGCCAGCAGCTTGGGGGGTGTGTGGGCTGATACGCAGTATTTT
CASSLGGVWADTQYF
>TRBV9|TRBJ2-3|-|-
TGTGCCAGCACTTCCGGGACTTACACAGATACGCAGTATTTT
CASTSGTYTDTQYF
>TRBV11-2|TRBJ1-3|few|-
TGTGCCAGCAGCCCCCGGGGAGCGCACTCTGGAAACACCATATATTTT
CASSPRGAHSGNTIYF
>TRBV27|TRBJ1-2|-|-
TGTGCCAGCAGTCTAGCGGATCCGGCTTATGGCTACACCTTC
CASSLADPAYGYTF
>TRBV6-1|TRBJ2-2|once|-
TGTGCCAGCAATACAGAGCTGACGAACACCGGGGAGCTGTTTTTT
CASNTELTNTGELFF
>TRBV2|TRBJ1-5|few|-
TGTGCCAGCAGTCAGTTAGCGCGATGGGGCAATCAGCCCCAGCATTTT
CASSQLARWGNQPQHF
>TRBV15|TRBJ2-5|-|-
TGTGCCACCAGCAGAGATCCCGGGAAGCAAGAGACCCAGTACTTC
CATSRDPGKQETQYF
>TRBV4-2|TRBJ2-6|-|-
TGTGCCAGCAGCCAAGGTTCCCTACAAGCTGGGGCCAACGTCCTGACTTTC
CASSQGSLQAGANVLTF
>TRBV7-9|TRBJ1-6|few|-
TGTGCCAGCAGCTCCACACTAGATTCACCCCTCCACTTT
CASSSTLDSPLHF
>TRBV7-2|TRBJ2-2|-|TRBD1
TGTGCCAGCAGCTCCAGGACAGGGGGCTCGACCGGGGAGCTGTTTTTT
CASSSRTGGSTGELFF
>TRBV4-1|TRBJ2-2|-|TRBD1
TGCGCCAGCAGCCCCCCCGACAGGGGGAACACCGGGGAGCTGTTTTTT
CASSPPDRGNTGELFF
>TRBV5-1|TRBJ1-4|-|TRBD1
TGCGCCAGCAACCGCGGACAGGGGGCTGGAGAAAAACTGTTTTTT
CASNRGQGAGEKLFF
>TRBV27|TRBJ2-7|-|-
TGTGCCAGCAGACCCGGGACACTACAGTCCTACGAGCAGTACTTC
CASRPGTLQSYEQYF
>TRBV5-1|TRBJ2-2|medium-sized|TRBD2
TGCGCCAGCAGCTTGGAAGCGGGAAAGACCGGGGAGCTGTTTTTT
CASSLEAGKTGELFF
>TRBV2|TRBJ2-2|many|-
TGTGCCAGCAGTGGTAGGATCACCGGGGAGCTGTTTTTT
CASSGRITGELFF
>TRBV2|TRBJ1-5|-|-
TGTGCCAGCAGTGACGATAGCAATCAGCCCCAGCATTTT
CASSDDSNQPQHF
>TRBV7-9|TRBJ1-2|-|-
TGTGCCAGCAGCCTGAGACAAATCCTTAATGGCTACACCTTC
CASSLRQILNGYTF
>TRBV6-1|TRBJ2-6|-|-
TGTGCCAGCAGTGAAGTATACCCCAGCTCTGGGGCCAACGTCCTGACTTTC
CASSEVYPSSGANVLTF
>TRBV7-8|TRBJ2-4|-|TRBD2
TGTGCCAGCAGCTCCACCTTCCGGCGGCTAGCGGGAGGGACCGAGCACTTC
CASSSTFRRLAGGTEHF
>TRBV19|TRBJ2-1|-|TRBD2
TGTGCCAGTAGTTCGACGACTAGCGGGAGTTGGAGATCTCCCAATGAGCAGTTCTTC
CASSSTTSGSWRSPNEQFF
>TRBV27|TRBJ2-1|-|TRBD2
TGTGCCAGCAGTTTATACGCGGGGGATTCCTACAATGAGCAGTTCTTC
CASSLYAGDSYNEQFF
>TRBV7-9|TRBJ1-1|-|TRBD1
TGTGCCAGCAGCTTAGGGGCAGGGGGTTGGAACACTGAAGCTTTCTTT
CASSLGAGGWNTEAFF
>TRBV7-2|TRBJ2-2|-|TRBD2
TGTGCCAGCAGAGGACTAGCGGGAGCCCCGGGGACCGGGGAGCTGTTTTTT
CASRGLAGAPGTGELFF
>TRBV28|TRBJ2-7|-|-
TGTGCCAGCAGTTTAGCCCCGTCCTACGAGCAGTACTTC
CASSLAPSYEQYF
>TRBV6-1|TRBJ1-3|-|-
TGTGCCAGCAGTGATCACGTAAAAGGAAACACCATATATTTT
CASSDHVKGNTIYF
>TRBV9|TRBJ2-1|-|-
TGTGCCAGCAGCGGAAAAAGGGGGTTTCCCTACAATGAGCAGTTCTTC
CASSGKRGFPYNEQFF
>TRBV5-6|TRBJ2-7|-|-
TGTGCCAGCAGCCTGCCCCTCGCTAGTTCCACCTACTCCTACGAGCAGTACTTC
CASSLPLASSTYSYEQYF
>TRBV11-2|TRBJ1-5|-|-
TGTGCCAGCAGCCCGGACCTCAATCAGCCCCAGCATTTT
CASSPDLNQPQHF
>TRBV2|TRBJ2-1|-|-
TGTGCCAGCAGACCCCTTGGCTCCTACAATGAGCAGTTCTTC
CASRPLGSYNEQFF
>TRBV19|TRBJ1-3|once|-
TGTGCCAGTAGTTGGGACTCGGCTGGAAACACCATATATTTT
CASSWDSAGNTIYF
>TRBV5-6|TRBJ1-5|few|TRBD1
TGTGCCAGCAGCCATGACAGGGAGCAGCCCCAGCATTTT
CASSHDREQPQHF
>TRBV5-1|TRBJ2-3|-|TRBD1
TGCGCCAGCAGCTGGGACAGGGAAACAGATACGCAGTATTTT
CASSWDRETDTQYF
>TRBV5-1|TRBJ2-2|-|-
TGCGCCAGCAGCCCGGCGTCTCCTACGGACCCCGGGGAGCTGTTTTTT
CASSPASPTDPGELFF
>TRBV2|TRBJ2-7|-|TRBD2
TGTGCCAGCGACGGACTAGCGGGAGTTGGTGAGCAGTACTTC
CASDGLAGVGEQYF
>TRBV20-1|TRBJ2-7|-|-
TGCAGTGTCCCAAAGGTCGAGCAGTACTTC
CSVPKVEQYF
>TRBV10-2|TRBJ1-1|-|-
TGCGCCAGCAGTCCGATGGGGGACACTGAAGCTTTCTTT
CASSPMGDTEAFF
>TRBV7-2|TRBJ2-7|-|-
TGTGCCAGCAGCTCACCGGGACTGGAAACTTTC
CASSSPGLETF
>TRBV27|TRBJ2-7|-|-
TGTGCCAGCAGTTTATGGGGCCCCTACGAGCAGTACTTC
CASSLWGPYEQYF
>TRBV7-3|TRBJ1-2|-|-
TGTGCCAGCAGCTTAGAGCCTAACTATGGCTACACCTTC
CASSLEPNYGYTF
>TRBV15|TRBJ2-3|-|TRBD1
TGTGCCACCAGCGGCCGGGACAGGGGGGGAGATACGCAGTATTTT
CATSGRDRGGDTQYF
>TRBV6-4|TRBJ1-1|-|-
TGTGCCAGCAGTGCCCAGCACATGAACACTGAAGCTTTCTTT
CASSAQHMNTEAFF
>TRBV28|TRBJ1-2|once|-
TGTGCCAGCACCACGACCCGGCTGAACTATGGCTACACCTTC
CASTTTRLNYGYTF
>TRBV9|TRBJ2-2|-|TRBD2
TGTGCCAGCCCCCGGGGTAGCGGGGGGTGCACCGGGGAGCTGTTTTTT
CASPRGSGGCTGELFF
>TRBV29-1|TRBJ2-3|-|-
TGCAGCGTAGCTCCCGGGAGAACAGATACGCAGTATTTT
CSVAPGRTDTQYF
>TRBV5-1|TRBJ1-4|-|TRBD1
TGCGCCAGCAGCTCGGGACAGGACCAAGCTAATGAAAAACTGTTTTTT
CASSSGQDQANEKLFF
>TRBV6-1|TRBJ2-7|-|-
TGTGCCATCAGTTTAGCGGGACAGGGCTCCTACGAGCAGTACTTC
CAISLAGQGSYEQYF
>TRBV9|TRBJ2-1|-|TRBD2
TGTGCCAGCAGCCCTAGGGAAGGGACTAGGGGCTCCTACAATGAGCAGTTCTTC
CASSPREGTRGSYNEQFF
>TRBV5-1|TRBJ1-1|-|-
TGCGCCAGCAGCTTAGATCAGGGCGGCACTGAAGCTTTCTTT
CASSLDQGGTEAFF
>TRBV6-5|TRBJ2-7|-|-
TGTGCCAGCAGTCGGGAAGGAGGTCGGGAGCAGTACTTC
CASSREGGREQYF
>TRBV20-1|TRBJ1-2|-|TRBD1
TGCAGTGCTCGACAGGGCTATGGCTACACCTTC
CSARQGYGYTF